This T cell receptor (beta chain) came from a study of blood T cell repertoires in COVID-19. Turning to the study itself: Acute and convalescent COVID-19 specimens originated in the United States, Italy and Spain. PBMCs, B-cell-depleted T cells, or T cells provided the cDNA or gDNA that made up the material.

Deletions cut 0 bases from V and 8 bases from J, with 17 bases between. CDR3 length equals 15 residues. Authors' data handling: Amplification from reference gene primers served as the basis for estimated nucleated cell counts. The data were produced by immunoSEQ multiplex PCR, yet TCRdb's version contains in-frame clones alone and is incomplete. That table furnishes V, J and clone size, whereas the DNA furnished D and trimming. This table has 60,000 to 70,000 clones, around 85% appearing once. The rearrangement joins TRBV5-3 to TRBJ1-2, with a weak D call TRBD1 (6 bases). TRBV5-3 is marked as an open reading frame, function uncertain. The receptor was derived from a man aged 45-65 years with acute or convalescent COVID-19. The sample was peripheral blood. The CDR3 DNA follows: TGTGCCAGAAGCTTGGGGGGGCGCGAACCCCGGGGCTACACCTTC. Protein sequence: CARSLGGREPRGYTF.